This T cell receptor beta chain was observed in a study of PD-L1 blockade in urothelial cancer (dated by TCRdb to 2016 to 2017). Background for the entire study: Every patient began therapy at some point between 2013 and 2015 and was given atezolizumab 1,200 mg intravenously every 3 weeks. Somatic, immune and clinical correlates of response to PD-L1 blockade with atezolizumab in urothelial cancer were the focus of an exploratory multi-omic analysis. Twenty-nine patients had pretreatment blood TCR-seq, approximately 24 had at least one posttreatment blood collection, and approximately 24 had tumor TCR-seq. Blood samples were analyzed 3 weeks after the start of treatment (second dose) and 6 weeks after the start of treatment. About 85% of the roughly 29 patients were males with bladder-origin urothelial cancer, and about 65% of the roughly 30 reported a prior smoking history. In the same patients, whole exome sequencing and RNA sequencing of pretreatment tumors were performed in addition to TCR sequencing. Pretreatment tumor samples, along with matched peripheral blood serially collected before and after atezolizumab treatment, were subjected to TCR sequencing. Blood samples gave a median of about 150,000 T cells and approximately 80,000 unique TCRs, with a median clonality of around 0.074. Nine patients reached durable clinical benefit, while some 21 patients did not. An ECOG performance status of 0 or 1 was recorded for the patients, and 0 to 3 prior chemotherapy regimens had been received by the patients. Durable clinical benefit meant progression-free survival longer than 6 months, and TCR features were also tested against progression-free and overall survival.

CDR1 and CDR2, per the germline V gene, are MNHNS and SASEGT. V is shortened by 2 bases, J by 1 base, and the region joining them spans 8 bases. Measured from the cysteine to the phenylalanine, the CDR3 is 14 residues long. Only CDR3 DNA is held: 42 bases, read in frame from base 1. To note about this clone: Its binding antigen is unknown. No base qualities exist here, and no much larger clone lies one base off it.

Paper-wide results and their limitations: Improved progression-free and overall survival was found to be associated with pretreatment peripheral blood TCR clonality below the median. Because the sample size was small (n of about 29) and many exploratory analyses were performed, the results are intended to be hypothesis-generating. Patients with durable benefit showed greater expansion of tumor-associated TCR clones in peripheral blood 3 weeks after starting treatment (n of about 20, p = 0.022).

The sample's time point label, decoded: pretreatment peripheral blood. The cohort comprised fewer than 35 patients with locally advanced or metastatic urothelial carcinoma treated at Memorial Sloan Kettering on a trial protocol. Peripheral blood mononuclear cells were collected pretreatment and during treatment, with between 1 and 8 total time points per patient. The Qiagen DNeasy Blood extraction kit was used to purify genomic DNA from total PBMCs and tumor samples. PBMCs were collected pretreatment and during treatment, and were isolated and stored as previously described. To estimate absolute template abundance from read counts, synthetic TCR analog templates were spiked into each PCR. Using the immunoSEQ assay, TCRbeta CDR3 regions were amplified from genomic DNA with bias-controlled V and J gene primers. Sequencing of rearranged TCRbeta segments was performed at approximately 20X coverage. The paper's processing steps were these. Clustering was used to correct sequencing errors, and CDR3s were annotated against IMGT to assign V, D and J genes. Downstream analyses used only productive TCRbeta rearrangements, leaving out any out-of-frame or stop-codon sequences. Clonality was calculated as one minus the Shannon entropy normalized by the log of the number of unique productive sequences. Clones differing between time points or between blood and tumor were identified by Fisher's exact test with Benjamini-Hochberg correction at adjusted p below 0.01. The table was pulled from immuneACCESS by TCRdb, which kept in-frame rearrangements only. Such tables lose some clones; where checked, under half of the loss comes from unresolved V genes, and the rest has no known cause. For V, J and clone size, that table is used; D and trimming come from the DNA. The sample table shows approximately 45,000 clones, and around four fifths are seen once. The top ten clones comprise approximately 1.7% of the sample.

The material was PBMCs, obtained around atezolizumab (anti-PD-L1) treatment. The clonotype comes from a man between 50 and 59 years old with urothelial cancer. The V gene is TRBV6-1 and the J gene is TRBJ1-2, and the D gene may be TRBD1, 5 bases matching. The CDR3 protein is CASSESGINYGYTF. The sequenced DNA: TGTGCCAGCAGTGAATCAGGGATTAACTATGGCTACACCTTC.